Shown below are 5 T cell receptor beta chains from a single sample sequenced in a study of Graves' ophthalmopathy and Graves' hyperthyroidism. Amplification from RNA transcripts yielded the TCR beta CDR3 regions. In the first round, RT-PCR was carried out with HTBI primers, and a multiplex PCR formed the second round. TCRdb redid the calling of the multiplex PCR reads with MiXCR, one entry per CDR3 protein. The profile shows hundreds of thousands of distinct CDR3 sequences, roughly 41% of them singletons. Sequences were obtained from peripheral blood. The receptors shown here come from an adult man with Graves' ophthalmopathy.

The V call is TRBV9, the J call TRBJ2-2, with 11 nucleotides matching TRBD1. The CDR3 covers 15 residues. CDR1 is SGDLS, CDR2 YYNGEE, per germline. The J segment lost 7 bases and the V segment lost 4 bases, leaving 6 bases of the junction unmatched. CDR3 coding DNA: TGTGCCAGCAGCCCCCGGACAGGGGGCCTCGGGGAGCTGTTTTTT. This gives the protein CASSPRTGGLGELFF.

This clonotype has a count of ten or more. V and J are TRBV19 and TRBJ1-4; D is perhaps TRBD1 (5 bases). The CDR3 length is 15 residues. Germline assignment: CDR1 LNHDA and CDR2 SQIVND (reference sequence). V was pared by 6 bases and J by 4 bases, with 15 bases between. This CDR3 is CASSEPGPINEKLFF. CDR3 nucleotides: TGTGCCAGTAGCGAGCCGGGACCAATTAATGAAAAACTGTTTTTT.

In its sample, this clonotype was seen many times. V gene TRBV2 combines with J gene TRBJ2-5; D perhaps matches TRBD2 (6 bases). Trimming took 4 bases from V and 5 from J, leaving 20 bases between them. CDR1 is SNHLY, CDR2 FYNNEI, per germline. CDR3 length: 16 amino acids. CDR3 amino acids: CASSGRRGLRQETQYF. The CDR3 bases are TGTGCCAGCAGTGGCCGGAGGGGCCTCCGCCAGGAGACCCAGTACTTC.

This chain connects TRBV14 to TRBJ2-7, with 9 bases fitting TRBD1. V was clipped by 8 bases and J by 5 bases; unmatched bases: 10. The V gene's germline CDR1 is SGHDN and CDR2 FVKESK. CDR3 length equals 14 residues. The CDR3 is CASSRDREIHEQYF. The DNA for the CDR3 is TGTGCCAGCTCACGGGACAGGGAGATCCACGAGCAGTACTTC.

This clonotype appeared a few times. The rearrangement links TRBV9 to TRBJ1-1; D gene unclear. V was trimmed by 4 bases and J by 4 bases, leaving 14 bases between them. CDR3 size: 14 residues. Per germline, CDR1 SGDLS and CDR2 YYNGEE. CDR3: CASSHQRWGTEAFF. The CDR3 DNA reads TGTGCCAGCAGCCATCAACGGTGGGGCACTGAAGCTTTCTTT.